This TCR beta chain comes out of a study of shared clonotypes between healthy human individuals. Here immunoSEQ multiplex PCR was the method, and the copy in TCRdb shows in-frame clones only, minus some. The repertoire holds 1.5 million to 1.9 million clones, with 98% as singletons. Broader study findings: Only blood was sampled; tissue repertoires likely differ.

The germline CDR1 and CDR2 sequences are SGDLS and YYNGEE. CDR3 size: 16 residues. Trimming took 3 bases from V and 1 from J; bases not matched to a gene: 4. Details on this clone: Its antigen is as yet unknown.

The gene calls are TRBV9 and TRBJ2-2; TRBD2 matches 9 bases. This receptor was obtained from a man aged 25 to 40 in good health. Material: naive CD4+ T cells sorted from blood. Noted subset: CD45RA+ positively selected. The CDR3 bases are TGTGCCAGCAGCGGGAGACTAGCGGAGAACACCGGGGAGCTGTTTTTT. Its protein is CASSGRLAENTGELFF.